This T cell receptor (beta chain) was identified in a study of blood T cells in healthy people across ages. On the study more broadly: Every two T cells gave about one barcoded beta molecule via template switching.

Together with a sample-barcoded 5' primer, a J-beta primer mix was included in a second PCR lasting about 6 to 11 cycles. Via MiXCR, TCRdb re-called the 5' RACE reads, giving one row per CDR3 protein. The table lists hundreds of thousands of distinct CDR3 sequences, 45% to 65% of them singletons. Germline loops: CDR1 SGHRS, CDR2 YFSETQ. V trimming: 0 bases; J trimming: 6 bases; junction bases outside the gene matches: 11. This CDR3 region has 17 residues. Caucasian, healthy and from Russia, the donors were aged between 6 and 90. Per-sample PBMC isolation yielded at least 7 million cells. The receptor was derived from a man aged 60 to 69 in good health. Material: blood. The V and J genes are TRBV5-1 and TRBJ2-1; 8 bases agree with TRBD2. The CDR3 DNA follows: TGCGCCAGCAGCTTGGCAGCGGGGGCGCACACTCGCAATGAGCAGTTCTTC. Residues: CASSLAAGAHTRNEQFF.